What follows is one TCR beta chain and its context. Two negative PCRs, clearance, or symptom resolution characterized the recovered Cohort 3 donors. The data derive from a study of blood T cell repertoires in COVID-19. The overall study: Researchers got acute and convalescent COVID-19 samples from the United States, Italy and Spain. In each case, the material was cDNA or gDNA derived from T cells, B-cell-depleted T cells, or PBMCs.

There are 15 residues in the CDR3. CDR1 MNHEY and CDR2 SVGAGI come from the germline V gene. The ends lost 5 bases at V and 7 bases at J; junction bases unmatched: 9. In the study's own analysis: Reference gene primers were amplified, and this amplification served to estimate nucleated cell counts. The table came from immunoSEQ multiplex PCR; TCRdb's copy has only in-frame clones and leaves some out. The V and J calls and clone size are taken from that table; D and trimming were inferred from the DNA. Here the sample spans fewer than 400,000 clones, approximately 85% being singletons. The genes are TRBV6-5 and TRBJ2-7; 12 nucleotides agree with TRBD1. Sequenced sample: PBMCs or T cells enriched from blood (not recorded which). The TCR originated in a man younger than 45 who had recovered from COVID-19. The CDR3 reads CASSMPGQGAREQYF. The DNA for the CDR3 is TGTGCCAGCAGTATGCCGGGACAGGGGGCACGGGAGCAGTACTTC.